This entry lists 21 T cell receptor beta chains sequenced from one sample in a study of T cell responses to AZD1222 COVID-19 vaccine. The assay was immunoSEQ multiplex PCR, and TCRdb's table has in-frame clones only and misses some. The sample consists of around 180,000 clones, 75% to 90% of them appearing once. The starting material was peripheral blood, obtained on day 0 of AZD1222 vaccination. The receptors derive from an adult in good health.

Written as DNA, the CDR3 is TGTGCCAGCTCACCTCGTCCGGGGCCTCCAACTGAAGCTTTCTTT. Amino acids: CASSPRPGPPTEAFF. This chain joins TRBV18 and TRBJ1-1; TRBD1 is a possible D gene (5 bases). The germline V gene has CDR1 KGHSH and CDR2 LQKENI. V gave up 3 bases and J gave up 5 bases, with 16 bases separating them. There are 15 residues in the CDR3. Filled out from reference TRBV18 and TRBJ1-1, the complete variable domain reads NAGVMQNPRHLVRRRGQEARLRCSPMKGHSHVYWYRQLPEEGLKFMVYLQKENIIDESGMPKERFSAEFPKEGPSILRIQQVVRGDSAAYFCASSPRPGPPTEAFFGQGTRLTVV.

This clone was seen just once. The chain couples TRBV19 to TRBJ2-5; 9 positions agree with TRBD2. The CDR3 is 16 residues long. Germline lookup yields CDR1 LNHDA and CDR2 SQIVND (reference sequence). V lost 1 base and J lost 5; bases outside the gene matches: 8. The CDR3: CASSIGPAGGSETQYF. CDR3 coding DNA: TGTGCCAGTAGTATAGGCCCAGCGGGGGGTTCTGAGACCCAGTACTTC. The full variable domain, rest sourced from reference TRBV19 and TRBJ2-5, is DGGITQSPKYLFRKEGQNVTLSCEQNLNHDAMYWYRQDPGQGLRLIYYSQIVNDFQKGDIAEGYSVSREKKESFPLTVTSAQKNPTAFYLCASSIGPAGGSETQYFGPGTRLLVL.

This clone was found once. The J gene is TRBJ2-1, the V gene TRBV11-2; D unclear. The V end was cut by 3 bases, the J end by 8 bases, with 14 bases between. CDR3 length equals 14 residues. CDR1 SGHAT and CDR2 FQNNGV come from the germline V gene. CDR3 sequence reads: CASSFRLPPYEQFF. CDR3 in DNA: TGTGCCAGCAGCTTTCGACTCCCTCCGTATGAGCAGTTCTTC.

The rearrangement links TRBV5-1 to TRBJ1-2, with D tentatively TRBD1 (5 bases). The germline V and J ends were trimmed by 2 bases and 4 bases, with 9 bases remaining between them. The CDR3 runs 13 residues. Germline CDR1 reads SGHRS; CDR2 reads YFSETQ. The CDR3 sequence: CASSLGDPYGYTF. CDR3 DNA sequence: TGCGCCAGCAGCTTAGGGGACCCCTATGGCTACACCTTC.

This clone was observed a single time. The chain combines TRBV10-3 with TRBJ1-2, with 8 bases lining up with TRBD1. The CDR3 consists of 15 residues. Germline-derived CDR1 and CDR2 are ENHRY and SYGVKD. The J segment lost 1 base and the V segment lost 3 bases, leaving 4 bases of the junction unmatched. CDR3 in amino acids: CAISDGQGGNYGYTF. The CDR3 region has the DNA TGTGCCATCAGTGATGGACAGGGCGGTAACTATGGCTACACCTTC.

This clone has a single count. DNA for the CDR3: TGTGCCAGCAGCCCTACGGGACCCCCAGATACGCAGTATTTT. Its protein product is CASSPTGPPDTQYF. This sequence joins TRBV3-1 (or the pseudogene TRBV3-2) and TRBJ2-3; D is possibly TRBD1 or TRBD2 (5 bases each). V lost 4 bases and J lost 4, with 12 bases in between. Per germline, CDR1 LGHDT and CDR2 YNNKEL (reference sequence). The CDR3 contains 14 residues.

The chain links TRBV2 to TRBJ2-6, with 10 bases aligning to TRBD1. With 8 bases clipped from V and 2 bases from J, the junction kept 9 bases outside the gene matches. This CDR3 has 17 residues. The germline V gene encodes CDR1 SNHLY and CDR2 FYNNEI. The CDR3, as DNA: TGTGCCAGCGAGCCGGGACAGGGGTCTCCTGGGGCCAACGTCCTGACTTTC. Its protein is CASEPGQGSPGANVLTF.

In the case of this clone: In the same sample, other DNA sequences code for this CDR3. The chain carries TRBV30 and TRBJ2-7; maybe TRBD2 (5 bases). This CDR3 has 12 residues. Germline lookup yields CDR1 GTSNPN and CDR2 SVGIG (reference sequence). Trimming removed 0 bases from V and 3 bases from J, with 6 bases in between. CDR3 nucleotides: TGTGCCTGGAGTGTAGGGAGCTACGAGCAGTACTTC. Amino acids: CAWSVGSYEQYF.

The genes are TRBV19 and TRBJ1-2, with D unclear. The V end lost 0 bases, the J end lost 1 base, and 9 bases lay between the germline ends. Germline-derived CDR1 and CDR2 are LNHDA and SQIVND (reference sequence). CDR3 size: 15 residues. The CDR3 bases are TGTGCCAGTAGTATAGAGGAGTTGCTTAACTATGGCTACACCTTC. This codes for CASSIEELLNYGYTF.

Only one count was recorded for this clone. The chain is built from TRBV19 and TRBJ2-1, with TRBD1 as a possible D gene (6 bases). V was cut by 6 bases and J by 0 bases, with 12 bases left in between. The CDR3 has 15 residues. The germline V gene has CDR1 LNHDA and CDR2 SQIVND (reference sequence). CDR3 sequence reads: CASSDQGISYNEQFF. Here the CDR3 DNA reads TGTGCCAGTAGCGATCAGGGGATCTCCTACAATGAGCAGTTCTTC.

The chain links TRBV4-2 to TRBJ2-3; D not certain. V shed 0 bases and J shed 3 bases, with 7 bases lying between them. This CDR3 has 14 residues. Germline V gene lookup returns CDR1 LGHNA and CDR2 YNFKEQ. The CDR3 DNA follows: TGTGCCAGCAGCCAAGATACTGCGACAGATACGCAGTATTTT. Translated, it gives CASSQDTATDTQYF.

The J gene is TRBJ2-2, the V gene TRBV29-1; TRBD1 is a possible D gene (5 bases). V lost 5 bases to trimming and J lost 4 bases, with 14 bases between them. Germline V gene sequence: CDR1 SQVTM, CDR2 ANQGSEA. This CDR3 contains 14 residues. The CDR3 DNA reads TGCAGCGTTAGCAGGGCTTCGGGCACCGGGGAGCTGTTTTTT. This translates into CSVSRASGTGELFF.

The CDR3 DNA follows: TGTGCCAGCAGTTTATGGGCAGGAACGAACTATGGCTACACCTTC. Translating it yields CASSLWAGTNYGYTF. The rearrangement joins TRBV28 to TRBJ1-2, with D unresolved. V was clipped by 0 bases and J by 2 bases, with 10 bases between them. CDR3 size: 15 residues. From germline, CDR1 is MDHEN and CDR2 SYDVKM.

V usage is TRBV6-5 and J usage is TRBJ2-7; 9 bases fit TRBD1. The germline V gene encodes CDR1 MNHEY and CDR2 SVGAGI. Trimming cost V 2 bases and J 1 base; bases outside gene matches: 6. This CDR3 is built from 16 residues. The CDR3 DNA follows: TGTGCCAGCAGTTACCTCGGGACAGGGTCTTCCTACGAGCAGTACTTC. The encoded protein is CASSYLGTGSSYEQYF.

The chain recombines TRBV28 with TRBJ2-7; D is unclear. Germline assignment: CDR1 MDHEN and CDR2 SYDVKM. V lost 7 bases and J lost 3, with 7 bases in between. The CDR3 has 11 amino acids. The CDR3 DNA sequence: TGTGCCAGCATGATCCACTACGAGCAGTACTTC. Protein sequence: CASMIHYEQYF.

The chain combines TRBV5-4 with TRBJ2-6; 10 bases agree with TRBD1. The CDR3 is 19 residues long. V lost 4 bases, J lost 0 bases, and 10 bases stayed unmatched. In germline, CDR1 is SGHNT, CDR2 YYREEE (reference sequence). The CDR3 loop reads CASSLPPGQGFSGANVLTF. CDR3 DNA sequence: TGTGCCAGCAGCCTTCCTCCGGGACAGGGGTTCTCTGGGGCCAACGTCCTGACTTTC.

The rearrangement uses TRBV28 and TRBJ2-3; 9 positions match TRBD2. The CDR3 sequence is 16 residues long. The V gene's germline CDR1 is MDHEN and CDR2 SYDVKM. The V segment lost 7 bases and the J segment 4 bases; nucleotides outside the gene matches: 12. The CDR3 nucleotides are TGTGCCAGCACACGGATTCTGGCGGGGGGGCCAGATACGCAGTATTTT. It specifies CASTRILAGGPDTQYF.

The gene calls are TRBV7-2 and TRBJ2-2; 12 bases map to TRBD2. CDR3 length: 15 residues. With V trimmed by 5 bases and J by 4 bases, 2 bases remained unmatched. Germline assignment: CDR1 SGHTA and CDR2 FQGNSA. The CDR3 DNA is TGTGCCAGCAGCCCACTAGCGGGGGGCACCGGGGAGCTGTTTTTT. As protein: CASSPLAGGTGELFF.

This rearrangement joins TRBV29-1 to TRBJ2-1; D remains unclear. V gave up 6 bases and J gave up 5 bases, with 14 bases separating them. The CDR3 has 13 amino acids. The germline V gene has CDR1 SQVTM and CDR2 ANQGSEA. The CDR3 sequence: CSVPFQLHNEQFF. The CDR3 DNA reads TGCAGCGTCCCCTTCCAGCTACACAATGAGCAGTTCTTC.

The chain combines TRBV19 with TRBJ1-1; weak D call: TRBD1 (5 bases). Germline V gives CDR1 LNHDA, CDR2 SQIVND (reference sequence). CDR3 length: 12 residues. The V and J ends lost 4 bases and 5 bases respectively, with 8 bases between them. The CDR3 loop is CASSRGGTEAFF. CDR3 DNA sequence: TGTGCCAGTAGTAGGGGGGGGACTGAAGCTTTCTTT.

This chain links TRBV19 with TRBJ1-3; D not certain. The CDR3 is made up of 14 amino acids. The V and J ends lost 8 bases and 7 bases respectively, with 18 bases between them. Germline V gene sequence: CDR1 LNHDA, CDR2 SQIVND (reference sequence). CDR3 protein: CASRPAGFPNTIYF. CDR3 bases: TGTGCCAGTCGACCAGCGGGGTTTCCTAACACCATATATTTT.